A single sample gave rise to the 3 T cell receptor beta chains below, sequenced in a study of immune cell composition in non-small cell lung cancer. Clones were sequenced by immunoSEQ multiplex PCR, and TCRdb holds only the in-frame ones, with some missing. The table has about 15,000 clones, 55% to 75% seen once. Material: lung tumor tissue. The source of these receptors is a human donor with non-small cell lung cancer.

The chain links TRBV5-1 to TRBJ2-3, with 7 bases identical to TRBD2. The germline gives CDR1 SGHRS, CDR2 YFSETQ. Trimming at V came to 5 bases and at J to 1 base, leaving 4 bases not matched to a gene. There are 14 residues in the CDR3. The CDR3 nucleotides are TGCGCCAGCAGGTCTAGCGGAGGCACAGATACGCAGTATTTT. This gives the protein CASRSSGGTDTQYF.

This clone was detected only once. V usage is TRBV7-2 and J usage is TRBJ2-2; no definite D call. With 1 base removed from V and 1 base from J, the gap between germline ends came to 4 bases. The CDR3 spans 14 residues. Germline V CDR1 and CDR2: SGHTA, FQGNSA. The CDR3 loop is CASSLGGNTGELFF. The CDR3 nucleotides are TGTGCCAGCAGCTTAGGAGGGAACACCGGGGAGCTGTTTTTT.

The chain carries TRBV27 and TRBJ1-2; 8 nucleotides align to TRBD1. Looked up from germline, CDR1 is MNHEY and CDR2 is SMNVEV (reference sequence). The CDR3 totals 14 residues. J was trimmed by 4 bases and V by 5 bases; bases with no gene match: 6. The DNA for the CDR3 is TGTGCCAGCAGTACAGGGGGTTATAGCTATGGCTACACCTTC. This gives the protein CASSTGGYSYGYTF.